The clone carrying this TCR beta chain was recorded a few times. Its antigen is not identified. Individual cDNA molecules each received unique molecular identifiers attached to them. MiXCR was run by TCRdb on the 5' RACE reads, yielding one entry per CDR3 protein. The repertoire includes around 79,000 distinct CDR3 sequences, 11% of them detected once, and around 12% sits in the top ten. This sample was included in a study of early T cells in non-severe SARS-CoV-2 infection. Overall study: Sequencing used unsorted whole-blood bulk RNA, so chains lack pairing.

Broader study findings: In VDJdb matching, anti-spike CD8 responses were favored while private and CD4 specificities went missing.

The V end was cut by 6 bases, the J end by 1 base, with 14 bases between. The CDR3 is 14 residues long. Germline assignment: CDR1 DFQATT and CDR2 SNEGSKA (reference sequence). The sample here was whole blood, taken at baseline. The gene calls are TRBV20-1 and TRBJ2-3; the D is unclear. This clonotype was obtained from an adult who was a healthcare worker with PCR-confirmed SARS-CoV-2 infection or an uninfected control (not recorded which). The CDR3 coding sequence is TGCAGTGCCAAATACTCCTGGGGCACAGATACGCAGTATTTT. Translating it yields CSAKYSWGTDTQYF.